The rows below give T cell receptor beta chains drawn from one sample of a study of T cells in Graves' hyperthyroidism and ophthalmopathy. TCRdb analysed the multiplex PCR reads with MiXCR anew, one entry per CDR3 protein. This sample has about 620,000 distinct CDR3 sequences, with 16% found just once. The sequencing sample was made of blood. The receptors were gathered from a woman in her 30s with Graves' hyperthyroidism. Each CDR3 is given with its conserved first and last residue. The order of the fields is D gene, J gene, clone size, V gene, CDR3 protein. D genes are given only for firm matches. Not all rows give a size; the values are once, few, many and, for expanded clones, a class.

d_gene: TRBD2
j_gene: TRBJ2-1
abundance: many
v_gene: TRBV20-1
CDR3aa: CSAKGAGGFSYNEQFF

d_gene: .
j_gene: TRBJ1-6
abundance: many
v_gene: TRBV3-1
CDR3aa: CASSQGTASPLHF

d_gene: TRBD1
j_gene: TRBJ2-1
abundance: many
v_gene: TRBV2
CDR3aa: CASSDRGPYNEQFF

d_gene: TRBD2
j_gene: TRBJ2-1
abundance: few
v_gene: TRBV30
CDR3aa: CAWTRWKAGSYNEQFF

d_gene: .
j_gene: TRBJ2-2
abundance: few
v_gene: TRBV6-5
CDR3aa: CASSYPGQNTGELFF

d_gene: .
j_gene: TRBJ1-3
abundance: few
v_gene: TRBV20-1
CDR3aa: CSARKQHSGNTIYF

d_gene: TRBD2
j_gene: TRBJ2-1
abundance: many
v_gene: TRBV7-9
CDR3aa: CASSPAAGEKSYNEQFF

d_gene: TRBD2
j_gene: TRBJ2-1
abundance: .
v_gene: TRBV6-1
CDR3aa: CASSARLAGPNNEQFF

d_gene: .
j_gene: TRBJ2-7
abundance: .
v_gene: TRBV20-1
CDR3aa: CSARSPTGSYEQYF

d_gene: .
j_gene: TRBJ2-7
abundance: many
v_gene: TRBV7-8
CDR3aa: CASSLTWSVHEQYF

d_gene: .
j_gene: TRBJ2-5
abundance: many
v_gene: TRBV28
CDR3aa: CASKRWGVQETQYF

d_gene: .
j_gene: TRBJ1-1
abundance: many
v_gene: TRBV5-1
CDR3aa: CASSVNPSGNTEAFF

d_gene: .
j_gene: TRBJ2-4
abundance: .
v_gene: TRBV6-2/TRBV6-3
CDR3aa: CASSYAKNIQYF

d_gene: .
j_gene: TRBJ2-1
abundance: many
v_gene: TRBV30
CDR3aa: CAWSLSYNEQFF

d_gene: TRBD1
j_gene: TRBJ1-5
abundance: many
v_gene: TRBV28
CDR3aa: CASSLWGQQGDNQPQHF

d_gene: .
j_gene: TRBJ2-1
abundance: .
v_gene: TRBV19
CDR3aa: CAIETSYNEQFF

d_gene: .
j_gene: TRBJ2-4
abundance: many
v_gene: TRBV7-9
CDR3aa: CASSPLEADWDIQYF

d_gene: TRBD1
j_gene: TRBJ1-1
abundance: few
v_gene: TRBV15
CDR3aa: CATSRDRQGGTEAFF

d_gene: TRBD2
j_gene: TRBJ2-4
abundance: many
v_gene: TRBV7-2
CDR3aa: CASSPPFSGRLINIQYF

d_gene: TRBD2
j_gene: TRBJ2-3
abundance: many
v_gene: TRBV7-9
CDR3aa: CASSPLAVGTDTQYF

d_gene: .
j_gene: TRBJ1-4
abundance: few
v_gene: TRBV12-3/TRBV12-4
CDR3aa: CASSWDRYNEKLFF

d_gene: TRBD2
j_gene: TRBJ2-3
abundance: many
v_gene: TRBV12-3/TRBV12-4
CDR3aa: CASTTAGVGTDTQYF